Each of the 5 T cell receptor beta chains below was sequenced from the same sample in a study of breast tumors, draining lymph nodes, adjacent tissues. Axillary draining lymph nodes of breast cancer patients supplied the node samples. TCRdb re-derived calls from the multiplex PCR reads in MiXCR, one entry per CDR3 protein. The sample has about 230,000 distinct CDR3 sequences, about 30% seen once. What was sequenced was axillary lymph node tissue. The receptors shown here come from a female donor with breast cancer. Some clones in this sample may be carry-over from other donors' samples.

On this clonotype: The final CDR3 position lacks the conserved phenylalanine or tryptophan, pointing to a likely read error. No DNA is shown, since the ends of the CDR3 on it are uncertain; the CDR3 is the one TCRdb lists. The chain uses TRBV2 and TRBJ2-2; the D call TRBD1 from the table was never checked on the DNA. Germline CDR1 and CDR2: SNHLY and FYNNEI. The CDR3 numbers 16 amino acids, ends counted. This CDR3 reads CASSGGGTGNTGELSS.

The table lists this clonotype with many counts. J is TRBJ1-2 and V is TRBV2; the D is unclear. Germline V gene lookup returns CDR1 SNHLY and CDR2 FYNNEI. V shed 1 base and J shed 4 bases, with 4 bases lying between them. The CDR3 runs to 12 residues. CDR3 loop: CASSEETYGYTF. The CDR3 coding sequence is TGTGCCAGCAGTGAAGAGACCTATGGCTACACCTTC.

This clonotype was seen ten or more times. The chain recombines TRBV15 with TRBJ2-7; D perhaps matches TRBD1 (8 bases). V shed 6 bases and J shed 3 bases, with 21 bases lying between them. Germline CDR1 LNHNV, CDR2 YYDKDF (reference sequence). The CDR3 has 16 amino acids. In DNA, the CDR3 is TGTGCCACCAGTCCGGGAGGCAGGGGGCTGCTCTACGAGCAGTACTTC. This encodes CATSPGGRGLLYEQYF.

This clonotype was counted ten times or more. The chain combines TRBV25-1 with TRBJ2-7, with 8 nucleotides matching TRBD1. Trimming cost V 4 bases and J 4 bases; bases outside gene matches: 0. The CDR3 is 12 amino acids. The germline gives CDR1 MGHDK, CDR2 SYGVNS. CDR3 sequence (DNA): TGTGCCAGCAGTGGGACAGGGTACGAGCAGTACTTC. This sequence encodes CASSGTGYEQYF.

In its sample, this clonotype was seen many times. CDR3 sequence reads: CASSLAGEYTQYF. For the CDR3, the DNA is TGTGCCAGCAGCTTGGCAGGAGAATATACGCAGTATTTT. J is TRBJ2-3 and V is TRBV5-8; D gene unclear. This CDR3 spans 13 amino acids. Germline CDR1 is SGHTS and CDR2 is YDEGEE. Trimming took 0 bases from V and 7 from J, leaving 9 bases between them.